This TCR beta chain comes out of a study of blood T cell repertoires in COVID-19. Study as a whole: Samples taken during acute and convalescent COVID-19 were collected in the United States, Italy and Spain.

Per the original data handling: Cell counts per sample came from amplifying reference gene primers. The repertoire was sequenced with immunoSEQ multiplex PCR; TCRdb's copy has only in-frame clones and lacks some. D and trimming were read from the DNA, whereas the V and J calls and clone size are those reported in that table. The sample has about 170,000 clones; 88% are singletons. This clonotype was sampled from a man in his 60s with acute or convalescent COVID-19. Sequencing used peripheral blood.

CDR3 loop: CASSGTRNTGELFF. Written as DNA, the CDR3 is TGTGCCAGCAGCGGGACTAGAAACACCGGGGAGCTGTTTTTT. The V call is TRBV6-5, the J call TRBJ2-2; 8 nucleotides line up with TRBD2. There are 14 residues in the CDR3. V lost 6 bases to trimming and J lost 2 bases; unmatched junction nucleotides: 2. The V gene's germline CDR1 is MNHEY and CDR2 SVGAGI.